What follows are 8 T cell receptor beta chains derived from one specimen sequenced in a study of Graves' ophthalmopathy and Graves' hyperthyroidism (dated by TCRdb to the late 2010s). Sequencing was carried out with an Illumina HiSeq 2000. For repertoire sequencing, the TCR beta CDR3 regions were amplified from RNA transcripts. A first-round RT-PCR used HTBI primers with the Qiagen OneStep RT-PCR kit, followed by a second-round multiplex PCR, size selection and purification. TCRdb reprocessing: public reads trimmed at Q25 with fastp, clones called with MiXCR, in-frame beta chains kept. A single entry per CDR3 protein holds the most common genes and DNA from its merged rows. The table for this sample lists about 700,000 distinct CDR3 sequences; under 50% of them were counted only once. The leading ten clones occupy under 3.5% of the sample. Material for sequencing was peripheral blood. All receptors come from an adult man with Graves' ophthalmopathy.

The V and J genes are TRBV25-1 and TRBJ2-6, with no clear D. Looked up from germline, CDR1 is MGHDK and CDR2 is SYGVNS. The ends were cut back, 2 bases at V and 4 bases at J, with 12 bases in the middle. This CDR3 is built from 16 residues. CDR3 region: CASSEKGESGANVLTF. The CDR3 region has the DNA TGTGCCAGCAGTGAAAAGGGCGAGTCCGGGGCCAACGTCCTGACTTTC. Drawing the rest from reference TRBV25-1 and TRBJ2-6, the complete variable domain is EADIYQTPRYLVIGTGKKITLECSQTMGHDKMYWYQQDPGMELHLIHYSYGVNSTEKGDLSSESTVSRIRTEHFPLTLESARPSHTSQYLCASSEKGESGANVLTFGAGSRLTVL.

This clonotype appeared a single time. The chain combines TRBV10-3 with TRBJ1-5; TRBD1 is a possible D gene (6 bases). The CDR3 loop spans 14 amino acids. The germline V gene has CDR1 ENHRY and CDR2 SYGVKD. V was clipped by 7 bases and J by 11 bases, with 21 bases between them. In nucleotides, the CDR3 is TGTGCCATCATCGGGGGGGCAGGTGAAACGTCCCAGCATTTT. This sequence encodes CAIIGGAGETSQHF.

V is TRBV5-5 and J is TRBJ1-4; the match to TRBD1 covers 8 bases. This CDR3 comprises 13 residues. V was pared by 2 bases and J by 13 bases, with 7 bases of the junction left unmatched. CDR1 is SGHKS and CDR2 is YYEKEE in the germline V gene (reference sequence). CDR3 region: CASSLQGGLGLFF. The CDR3 DNA reads as TGTGCCAGCAGCTTACAGGGGGGTTTGGGACTGTTTTTT.

This clonotype was recorded a few times. The chain joins TRBV12-3 or TRBV12-4 to TRBJ2-5, with TRBD2 identical over 13 bases. With V trimmed by 4 bases and J by 3 bases, 2 bases remained unmatched. The CDR3 runs 15 residues. The CDR3 is CASSYGTSGEETQYF. The CDR3 bases are TGTGCCAGCAGTTACGGGACTAGCGGGGAAGAGACCCAGTACTTC.

The J gene is TRBJ1-2, the V gene TRBV10-3; maybe TRBD1 (6 bases). CDR1 is ENHRY, CDR2 SYGVKD, per germline. The CDR3 totals 15 residues. The V end was cut by 4 bases, the J end by 4 bases, with 16 bases between. The CDR3: CAISAHPQGSYGYTF. The CDR3 DNA reads TGTGCCATCAGTGCTCACCCACAGGGTTCCTATGGCTACACCTTC.

This clonotype was seen many times. The J gene is TRBJ2-7, the V gene TRBV29-1; D unresolved. The CDR3 totals 14 residues. Trimming left V 3 bases short and J 6 bases short, with 18 bases between. The germline V gene has CDR1 SQVTM and CDR2 ANQGSEA. DNA for the CDR3: TGCAGCGTTGACTATCCAGAGCGATCTGGCGAGCAGTACTTC. It is translated as CSVDYPERSGEQYF.

V usage is TRBV7-8 and J usage is TRBJ2-2; TRBD2 aligns across 7 bases. J was trimmed by 1 base and V by 3 bases; bases with no gene match: 11. CDR1 and CDR2 from the germline V gene are SGHVS and FQNEAQ. The CDR3 runs 18 residues. CDR3 sequence reads: CASSFSRASGMNTGELFF. CDR3 in DNA: TGTGCCAGCAGCTTTAGTAGGGCTAGCGGAATGAACACCGGGGAGCTGTTTTTT.

The table lists this clonotype with many counts. The gene calls are TRBV24-1 and TRBJ1-1, with D possibly TRBD1 on 6 matching bases. V lost 6 bases, J lost 8 bases, and 9 bases lay in between. The CDR3 is made up of 11 amino acids. From germline, CDR1 is KGHDR and CDR2 SFDVKD. CDR3 coding DNA: TGTGCCACCAGTACAGGGAGAGAAGCTTTCTTT. Its protein is CATSTGREAFF.